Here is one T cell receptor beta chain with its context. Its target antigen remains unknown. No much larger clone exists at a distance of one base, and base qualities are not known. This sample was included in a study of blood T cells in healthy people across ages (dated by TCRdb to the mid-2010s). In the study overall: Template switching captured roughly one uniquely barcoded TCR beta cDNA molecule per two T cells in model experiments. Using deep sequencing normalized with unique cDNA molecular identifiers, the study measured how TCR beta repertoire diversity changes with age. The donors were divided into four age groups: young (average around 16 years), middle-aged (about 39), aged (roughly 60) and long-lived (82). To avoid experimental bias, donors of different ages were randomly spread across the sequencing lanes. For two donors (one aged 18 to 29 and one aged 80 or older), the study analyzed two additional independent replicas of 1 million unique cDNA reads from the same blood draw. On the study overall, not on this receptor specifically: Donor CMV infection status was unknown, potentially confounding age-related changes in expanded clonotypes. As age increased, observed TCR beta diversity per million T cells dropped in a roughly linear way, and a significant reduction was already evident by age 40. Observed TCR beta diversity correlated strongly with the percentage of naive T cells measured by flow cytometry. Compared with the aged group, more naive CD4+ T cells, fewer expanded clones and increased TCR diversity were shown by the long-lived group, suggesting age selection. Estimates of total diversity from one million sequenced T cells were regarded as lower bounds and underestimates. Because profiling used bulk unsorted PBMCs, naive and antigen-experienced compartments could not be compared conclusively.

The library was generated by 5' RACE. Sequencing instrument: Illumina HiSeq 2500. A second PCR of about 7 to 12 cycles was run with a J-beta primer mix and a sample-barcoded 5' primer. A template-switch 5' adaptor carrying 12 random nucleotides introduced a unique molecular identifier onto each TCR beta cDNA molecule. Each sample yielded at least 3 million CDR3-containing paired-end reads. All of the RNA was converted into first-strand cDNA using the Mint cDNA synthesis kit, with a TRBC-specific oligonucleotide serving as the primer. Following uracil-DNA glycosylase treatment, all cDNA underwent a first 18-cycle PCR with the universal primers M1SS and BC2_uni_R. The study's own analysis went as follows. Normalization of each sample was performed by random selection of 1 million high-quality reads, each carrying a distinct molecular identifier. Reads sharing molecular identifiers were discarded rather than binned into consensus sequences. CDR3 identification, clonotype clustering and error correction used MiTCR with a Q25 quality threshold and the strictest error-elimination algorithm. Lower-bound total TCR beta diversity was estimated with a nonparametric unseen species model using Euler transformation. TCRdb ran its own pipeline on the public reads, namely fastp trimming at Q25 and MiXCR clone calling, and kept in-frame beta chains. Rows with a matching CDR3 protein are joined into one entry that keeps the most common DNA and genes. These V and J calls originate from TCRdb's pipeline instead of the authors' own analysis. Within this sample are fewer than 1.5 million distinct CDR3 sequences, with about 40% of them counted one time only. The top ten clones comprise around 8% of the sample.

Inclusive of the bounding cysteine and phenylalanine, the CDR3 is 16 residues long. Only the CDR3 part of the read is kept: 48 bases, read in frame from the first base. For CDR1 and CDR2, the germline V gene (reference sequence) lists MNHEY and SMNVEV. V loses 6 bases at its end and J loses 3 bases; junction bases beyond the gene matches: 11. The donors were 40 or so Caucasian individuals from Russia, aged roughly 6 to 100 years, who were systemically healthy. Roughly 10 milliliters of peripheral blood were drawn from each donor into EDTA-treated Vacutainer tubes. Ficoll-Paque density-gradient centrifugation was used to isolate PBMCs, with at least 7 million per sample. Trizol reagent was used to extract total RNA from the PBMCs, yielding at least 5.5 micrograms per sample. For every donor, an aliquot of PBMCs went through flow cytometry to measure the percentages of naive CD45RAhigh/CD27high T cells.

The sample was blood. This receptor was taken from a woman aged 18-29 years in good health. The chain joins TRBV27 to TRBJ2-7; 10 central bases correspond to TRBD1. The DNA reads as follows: TGTGCCAGCAGAATTAGCCGGGACAGGGGTTACTACGAGCAGTACTTC. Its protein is CASRISRDRGYYEQYF.